This TCR beta chain was captured by sequencing in a study of shared clonotypes between healthy human individuals. About this clone itself: This specimen includes other DNA sequences encoding the same CDR3.

CDR1 is SGDLS and CDR2 is YYNGEE in the germline V gene. The V end was cut by 0 bases, the J end by 6 bases, with 5 bases between. This CDR3 spans 12 amino acids. In the naive CD8 group, cells lacked CD45RO and were positively selected for CCR7, so terminally differentiated effector memory CD45RA+ cells were left out. The donor population consisted of healthy HIV-negative adults with no recent acute infections or vaccinations. The donors were all Caucasian adults (living in Nashville, Tennessee). Clones were read by immunoSEQ multiplex PCR, and TCRdb kept only the in-frame ones, dropping some. The table lists over 2 million clones, about 95% of them singletons.

The clonotype comes from a man between 18 and 29 years old in good health. V gene TRBV9 combines with J gene TRBJ2-3; the D is unclear. Sequencing was carried out using naive CD8+ T cells sorted from blood. DNA of the CDR3: TGTGCCAGCAGCGTAGGGTCCGATACGCAGTATTTT. This encodes CASSVGSDTQYF.